The 4 T cell receptor beta chains below all came from one sample that was sequenced in a study of molecular identifiers for immune sequencing clone quantification. TCRdb called the PCR reads again in MiXCR, with one record for every CDR3 protein. The table includes around 480,000 distinct CDR3 sequences, roughly a fifth detected once. Sequenced: naive CD8+ T cells from blood, with Jurkat cell RNA spiked in. Subset meaning: FACS-sorted CD8+CD4-CCR7+CD45RA+ naive T cells. These receptors were collected from a human donor in good health. Some libraries in this study had Jurkat cell RNA spiked in.

The table lists this clonotype with many counts. This sequence joins TRBV28 and TRBJ2-3, with D perhaps TRBD2 (5 bases). The CDR3 runs to 15 residues. CDR1 is MDHEN and CDR2 is SYDVKM in the germline V gene. Trimming pared 3 bases from V and 2 bases from J, leaving 12 bases between. The DNA of the CDR3 is TGTGCCAGCAGTTTGAGTTTAGCGAACACAGATACGCAGTATTTT. It specifies CASSLSLANTDTQYF.

This clonotype was detected ten times or more. The chain recombines TRBV15 with TRBJ1-2; D is undetermined. The CDR3 has 14 residues. Germline CDR1 and CDR2: LNHNV and YYDKDF (reference sequence). V lost 4 bases and J 7 bases, leaving 16 bases between the germline ends. The CDR3 DNA sequence: TGTGCCACCAGCAAGGACGCGGGGAGAAGTGGCTACACCTTC. It yields the protein CATSKDAGRSGYTF. The entire variable domain, with the rest obtained from reference TRBV15 and TRBJ1-2, is as follows: DAMVIQNPRYQVTQFGKPVTLSCSQTLNHNVMYWYQQKSSQAPKLLFHYYDKDFNNEADTPDNFQSRRPNTSFCFLDIRSPGLGDTAMYLCATSKDAGRSGYTFGSGTRLTVV.

Ten or more counts support this clonotype. This chain uses TRBV5-6 with TRBJ2-7; D uncertain. Trimming removed 1 base at V and 3 bases at J, with 8 bases between. This CDR3 is built from 13 residues. CDR1 SGHDT and CDR2 YYEEEE come from the germline V gene. As DNA, the CDR3 is TGTGCCAGCAGCTTGCGTGCCGACTACGAGCAGTACTTC. This sequence encodes CASSLRADYEQYF.

There are a few counts of this clonotype. This may stem from a read error, because a much larger clone lies one nucleotide away. The V gene is TRBV5-6, the J gene TRBJ2-3; D possibly corresponds to TRBD1 (6 bases). Matching the DNA end better, TRBJ1-5 makes the J call doubtful. The CDR3 loop spans 15 amino acids. CDR1 and CDR2 from the germline V gene are SGHDT and YYEEEE. This CDR3 reads CASSPRDTNTDTQHF. The CDR3 DNA is TGTGCCAGCAGCCCACGGGACACAAACACAGATACGCAGCATTTT.